The 13 T cell receptor beta chains below all came from one sample that was sequenced in a study of blood T cell repertoires in COVID-19. Sequenced by immunoSEQ multiplex PCR; TCRdb stores in-frame clones only, minus some. The sample has about 210,000 clones, approximately 88% seen once. What was sequenced was PBMCs or T cells enriched from blood (not recorded which). These receptors were taken from a middle-aged woman with acute COVID-19.

The count of this clone is one. The J gene is TRBJ1-5, the V gene TRBV5-4; D is uncertain. V lost 0 bases and J lost 0, with 7 bases in between. Germline V gene sequence: CDR1 SGHNT, CDR2 YYREEE (reference sequence). The CDR3 runs to 15 residues. The CDR3 region has the DNA TGTGCCAGCAGCTTGGCGCCGGGTAGCAATCAGCCCCAGCATTTT. Its translation is CASSLAPGSNQPQHF. The whole variable domain, filled in from reference TRBV5-4 and TRBJ1-5, reads ETGVTQSPTHLIKTRGQQVTLRCSSQSGHNTVSWYQQALGQGPQFIFQYYREEENGRGNFPPRFSGLQFPNYSSELNVNALELDDSALYLCASSLAPGSNQPQHFGDGTRLSIL.

The chain has TRBV6-2 or TRBV6-3 and TRBJ2-2, with 11 bases fitting TRBD1. This CDR3 comprises 16 residues. CDR1 is MNHEY, CDR2 SVGEGT, per germline. V dropped 6 bases and J dropped 6; count of bases not matched to a gene: 9. The CDR3 protein is CASSPRGQGVPGELFF. The CDR3, as DNA: TGTGCCAGCAGCCCGAGGGGACAGGGGGTACCCGGGGAGCTGTTTTTT.

This chain joins TRBV6-2 or TRBV6-3 and TRBJ1-6; tentatively, D is TRBD1 (5 bases). Trimming took off 2 bases at V and 2 bases at J, with 13 bases between the two ends. CDR1 is MNHEY and CDR2 is SVGEGT in the germline V gene. This CDR3 comprises 17 residues. The DNA of the CDR3 is TGTGCCAGCAGTTACGCCCGGACAAGTCCCTATAATTCACCCCTCCACTTT. It translates to CASSYARTSPYNSPLHF.

V and J are TRBV27 and TRBJ1-2, with TRBD1 matching 9 bases. Trimming cost V 4 bases and J 0 bases; bases outside gene matches: 3. The germline CDR1 and CDR2 sequences are MNHEY and SMNVEV (reference sequence). The CDR3 has 15 residues. In DNA form, the CDR3 reads TGTGCCAGCAGTTCACACAGGGGGCCTAACTATGGCTACACCTTC. Its translation: CASSSHRGPNYGYTF.

The chain employs TRBV7-9 and TRBJ2-5; 9 bases match TRBD1. There are 13 residues in the CDR3. Trimming took 6 bases from V and 5 from J; bases not matched to a gene: 4. Looked up from germline, CDR1 is SEHNR and CDR2 is FQNEAQ (reference sequence). The CDR3 DNA is TGTGCCAGCAGACAGGGGGCAGGGGAGACCCAGTACTTC. It specifies CASRQGAGETQYF. The variable domain in full, completed from reference TRBV7-9 and TRBJ2-5, reads DTGVSQNPRHKITKRGQNVTFRCDPISEHNRLYWYRQTLGQGPEFLTYFQNEAQLEKSRLLSDRFSAERPKGSFSTLEIQRTEQGDSAMYLCASRQGAGETQYFGPGTRLLVL.

V is TRBV27 and J is TRBJ2-1, with 9 bases lining up with TRBD2. V shed 0 bases, J shed 7 bases, and the junction held 7 bases outside the gene matches. The V gene's germline CDR1 is MNHEY and CDR2 SMNVEV (reference sequence). The CDR3 covers 16 residues. The CDR3 sequence is CASSLSWLAGQNEQFF. CDR3 nucleotides: TGTGCCAGCAGTTTATCGTGGCTAGCGGGACAGAATGAGCAGTTCTTC.

The V and J genes are TRBV11-3 and TRBJ2-2, with D perhaps TRBD1 (5 bases). With 1 base removed from V and 4 bases from J, the gap between germline ends came to 13 bases. Germline-derived CDR1 and CDR2 are SGHNT and YENEEA. This CDR3 region has 16 residues. CDR3 sequence: CASSLAQGVGTGELFF. CDR3 sequence (DNA): TGTGCCAGCAGCTTAGCGCAGGGCGTGGGCACCGGGGAGCTGTTTTTT.

This rearrangement joins TRBV12-3 or TRBV12-4 to TRBJ2-5, with TRBD2 identical over 7 bases. CDR3 size: 13 residues. Unmatched junction bases numbered 1, after V lost 3 bases and J lost 3 bases. The CDR3 nucleotides read TGTGCCAGCAGTTTTGCGGGGGAAGAGACCCAGTACTTC. It translates to CASSFAGEETQYF.

The gene calls are TRBV6-2 or TRBV6-3 and TRBJ1-5; D call uncertain. The V end was cut by 4 bases, the J end by 7 bases, with 11 bases between. The CDR3 spans 13 residues. CDR1 MNHEY and CDR2 SVGEGT come from the germline V gene. The CDR3, as DNA: TGTGCCAGCAGTTTCGCGGAGTTCCAGCCCCAGCATTTT. Its translation is CASSFAEFQPQHF.

V and J are TRBV30 and TRBJ1-2; D possibly corresponds to TRBD1 (6 bases). This CDR3 contains 14 residues. The V and J ends lost 3 bases and 6 bases respectively, with 17 bases between them. Per the germline V gene, CDR1 is GTSNPN and CDR2 is SVGIG (reference sequence). The DNA of the CDR3 is TGTGCCTGGAGACAGGGCTGGCTATTTAATGGCTACACCTTC. This sequence encodes CAWRQGWLFNGYTF. The complete variable domain, with remaining parts taken from reference TRBV30 and TRBJ1-2, reads SQTIHQWPATLVQPVGSPLSLECTVEGTSNPNLYWYRQAAGRGLQLLFYSVGIGQISSEVPQNLSASRPQDRQFILSSKKLLLSDSGFYLCAWRQGWLFNGYTFGSGTRLTVV.

The chain recombines TRBV28 with TRBJ1-1; D gene uncertain. The CDR3 has 11 residues. Germline V gene data show CDR1 as MDHEN and CDR2 as SYDVKM. V gave up 3 bases and J gave up 5 bases, with 4 bases separating them. The CDR3 spells CASSLRTEAFF. The DNA of the CDR3 is TGTGCCAGCAGTTTGAGGACTGAAGCTTTCTTT.

The chain combines TRBV10-3 with TRBJ2-3; weak D call: TRBD1 (5 bases). The V and J ends lost 8 bases and 5 bases respectively, with 17 bases between them. Germline lookup yields CDR1 ENHRY and CDR2 SYGVKD. The CDR3 spans 14 residues. The chain's CDR3 is CAIGTRQGLDTQYF. The CDR3 DNA is TGTGCCATCGGTACCCGGCAGGGCCTAGATACGCAGTATTTT.

V and J are TRBV4-2 and TRBJ2-1, with 11 bases identical to TRBD2. V lost 4 bases to trimming and J lost 0 bases; unmatched junction nucleotides: 8. This CDR3 is 18 amino acids long. Germline assignment: CDR1 LGHNA and CDR2 YNFKEQ. CDR3 nucleotide sequence: TGTGCCAGCAGCCTTACTAGCGGGGGAGCTAGCTCCTACAATGAGCAGTTCTTC. Encoded protein: CASSLTSGGASSYNEQFF.